One sample yielded the 21 T cell receptor beta chains listed below, sequenced in a study of glioma-infiltrating T cells. TCR alpha and beta CDR3 regions were amplified from RNA using iRepertoire nested multiplex PCR. Via MiXCR, TCRdb re-called the multiplex PCR reads, giving one row per CDR3 protein. This table holds more than 95,000 distinct CDR3 sequences, approximately 25% found once. Material: glioma tissue, nonneoplastic brain tissue, or PBMCs (not recorded which). These receptors were obtained from a human donor with low-grade glioma or glioblastoma, undergoing nonglioma brain surgery, or in good health (not recorded which).

The chain is built from TRBV7-9 and TRBJ1-1, with 7 bases identical to TRBD1. J gave up 3 bases and V 5 bases, and 12 bases lay outside the gene matches. The CDR3 covers 16 residues. CDR1 is SEHNR and CDR2 is FQNEAQ in the germline V gene (reference sequence). CDR3 nucleotides: TGTGCCAGCAGCCCAACGACAGGGAACTTACACACTGAAGCTTTCTTT. This translates into CASSPTTGNLHTEAFF.

This clonotype was counted a few times. The chain recombines TRBV12-3 or TRBV12-4 with TRBJ2-2, with no clear D. Trimming pared 2 bases from V and 0 bases from J, leaving 7 bases between. The length of the CDR3 is 15 residues. The CDR3 sequence: CASSLNSPNTGELFF. CDR3 DNA sequence: TGTGCCAGCAGTTTAAACAGCCCGAACACCGGGGAGCTGTTTTTT.

This clonotype was seen many times. This rearrangement joins TRBV7-2 to TRBJ2-7, with D possibly called TRBD1 or TRBD2 (5 bases each). The CDR3 extends over 16 amino acids. Deletions cut 7 bases from V and 4 bases from J, with 23 bases between. Germline assignment: CDR1 SGHTA and CDR2 FQGNSA. This chain's CDR3 is CASITSAGAVGYEQYF. CDR3 nucleotide sequence: TGTGCCAGCATCACATCAGCCGGGGCGGTAGGGTACGAGCAGTACTTC.

This clonotype is medium-sized by share. V and J are TRBV6-2 or TRBV6-3 and TRBJ2-3; tentatively, D is TRBD2 (5 bases). In germline, CDR1 is MNHEY, CDR2 SVGEGT. CDR3 size: 17 residues. Between the trimmed V and J ends, which lost 1 base and 0 bases, there was a span of 14 bases. CDR3 DNA sequence: TGTGCCAGCAGTTACTTCCTGTACGGCGGGAGCACAGATACGCAGTATTTT. Translating it yields CASSYFLYGGSTDTQYF.

This clonotype has at least ten counts. The chain uses TRBV19 and TRBJ1-5; D is possibly TRBD1 (6 bases). The CDR3 runs to 14 residues. Trimming pared 3 bases from V and 3 bases from J, leaving 9 bases between. The V gene's germline CDR1 is LNHDA and CDR2 SQIVND (reference sequence). In DNA, the CDR3 is TGTGCCAGTAGTATGGGGGACAACAATCAGCCCCAGCATTTT. This codes for CASSMGDNNQPQHF.

This clonotype was detected ten times or more. The chain joins TRBV2 to TRBJ2-4; 9 bases are shared with TRBD1. Germline CDR1 is SNHLY and CDR2 is FYNNEI. V dropped 7 bases and J dropped 2; count of bases not matched to a gene: 9. The CDR3 has 16 residues. The CDR3 coding sequence is TGTGCCAGCATTCGACAGGGGGTGTTGTCCAAAAACATTCAGTACTTC. It yields the protein CASIRQGVLSKNIQYF.

This clonotype has more than one count but fewer than ten. This CDR3 reads CASSKGGDSFYQETQYF. The CDR3 DNA reads as TGCGCCAGCAGCAAGGGCGGGGACAGCTTCTACCAAGAGACCCAGTACTTC. This rearrangement joins TRBV5-1 to TRBJ2-5, with TRBD1 as a possible D gene (7 bases). Germline V gene sequence: CDR1 SGHRS, CDR2 YFSETQ. V was cut by 4 bases and J by 0 bases, with 19 bases left in between. The CDR3 is 17 residues long.

CDR3 protein: CASSSRTSGRETQYF. The DNA for the CDR3 is TGTGCCAGTAGTTCCCGGACTAGCGGGAGAGAGACCCAGTACTTC. The chain has TRBV19 and TRBJ2-5, with 13 bases matching TRBD2. The CDR3 spans 15 residues. Germline CDR1 and CDR2: LNHDA and SQIVND (reference sequence). V lost 5 bases to trimming and J lost 4 bases; unmatched junction nucleotides: 4.

This clonotype has ten or more counts. This rearrangement joins TRBV3-1 to TRBJ1-1; D might be TRBD1 (6 bases). CDR1 and CDR2 (germline): LGHDT, YNNKEL (reference sequence). There are 14 residues in the CDR3. Between the trimmed V and J ends, which lost 4 bases and 1 base, there was a span of 10 bases. DNA of the CDR3: TGTGCCAGCAGCCGTCGGACAGCGAACACTGAAGCTTTCTTT. Translated: CASSRRTANTEAFF.

This clonotype was seen more than once but under ten times. A junction boundary mismatches the germline segment, possibly from a read error. This chain links TRBV7-6 with TRBJ2-7, with TRBD2 matching over 9 bases. Per the germline V gene, CDR1 is SGHVS and CDR2 is FNYEAQ. The CDR3 length is 17 residues. The CDR3 bases are TGTGCCAGCCGCTTAAACGTCCCTAGCGGGACTCACTACGAGCAGTACTTC. This translates into CASRLNVPSGTHYEQYF.

Comments on this clonotype: This may stem from a read error, because a much larger clone lies one nucleotide away. CDR3 nucleotide sequence: TGTGCCAGCAGTCGGGCGTATAGCTCCTCCGAGCAGTACTTC. Its protein product is CASSRAYSSSEQYF. The rearrangement uses TRBV12-3 or TRBV12-4 and TRBJ2-7, with D uncertain. The CDR3 extends over 14 amino acids.

The chain joins TRBV10-3 to TRBJ1-2; no definite D call. CDR3 length equals 11 residues. V gave up 9 bases and J gave up 6 bases, with 11 bases separating them. Germline V lookup: CDR1 ENHRY, CDR2 SYGVKD. The CDR3 reads CAISWENGYTF. The CDR3 DNA sequence: TGTGCCATAAGTTGGGAGAATGGCTACACCTTC.

This clonotype came up many times. The genes are TRBV29-1 and TRBJ2-1; a weak D match, TRBD1 (6 bases). Germline V CDR1 and CDR2: SQVTM, ANQGSEA. V was clipped by 6 bases and J by 6 bases, with 15 bases between them. This CDR3 region has 13 residues. CDR3 amino acids: CSVPRTVRNEQFF. DNA for the CDR3: TGCAGCGTCCCTAGGACAGTGCGCAATGAGCAGTTCTTC.

In DNA, the CDR3 is TGCAGCGTTGAGGGGACAGCGCGCAACGAGCAGTACTTC. Its translation: CSVEGTARNEQYF. The rearrangement joins TRBV29-1 to TRBJ2-7; 7 bases match TRBD1. The CDR3 contains 13 residues. Per germline, CDR1 SQVTM and CDR2 ANQGSEA. V gave up 3 bases and J gave up 5 bases; unmatched junction bases: 7.

This clonotype was seen ten or more times. The chain has TRBV7-6 and TRBJ2-1; 7 bases map to TRBD1. The CDR3 runs 12 residues. From germline, CDR1 is SGHVS and CDR2 FNYEAQ. The trim removed 0 bases at V and 15 bases at J, leaving 5 bases unmatched. In nucleotides, the CDR3 is TGTGCCAGCAGCTTAGCAACAGGGGAAAGGTTCTTC. Translated: CASSLATGERFF.

This clonotype has ten or more counts. This chain links TRBV7-9 with TRBJ1-1; unclear D gene. The V end was cut by 0 bases, the J end by 5 bases, with 4 bases between. Germline CDR1 is SEHNR and CDR2 is FQNEAQ (reference sequence). The CDR3 has 12 residues. The CDR3 region has the DNA TGTGCCAGCAGCTTAGCAAGTACTGAAGCTTTCTTT. Translating it yields CASSLASTEAFF.

The table lists this clonotype with many counts. J is TRBJ2-7 and V is TRBV28; D not resolved. Trimming took off 8 bases at V and 4 bases at J, with 9 bases between the two ends. CDR3 length equals 11 residues. CDR1 and CDR2 from the germline V gene are MDHEN and SYDVKM. Here the CDR3 reads CASQNRYEQYF. The CDR3 region has the DNA TGTGCCAGCCAGAACCGTTACGAGCAGTACTTC.

On this clonotype: A much larger clone differs by one base, so this may be a read error. The rearrangement joins TRBV7-6 to TRBJ2-7; 11 bases match TRBD1. Germline loops: CDR1 SGHVS, CDR2 FNYEAQ. This CDR3 is 14 amino acids long. The CDR3 DNA follows: TGTGCCAGCAGCCGGACAGGGGGCTCCTACGAGCAGTGCTTC. Translation: CASSRTGGSYEQCF.

In regard to this clonotype: Given a much more abundant clone one base away, this may be a read error. The chain links TRBV20-1 to TRBJ2-3, with no clear D. This CDR3 is 12 amino acids long. Germline CDR1 reads DFQATT; CDR2 reads SNEGSKA (reference sequence). Trimming pared 3 bases from V and 5 bases from J, leaving 9 bases between. The CDR3 DNA sequence: TGCAGTGCTAGGATAAACAAAGATACGCAGTATTTT. Residues: CSARINKDTQYF.

At least ten counts were recorded for this clonotype. The chain employs TRBV4-2 and TRBJ2-5; a weak D match, TRBD2 (6 bases). The length of the CDR3 is 15 residues. The V gene lost 1 base and the J gene lost 1 base, with 10 bases spanning the gap. The germline CDR1 and CDR2 sequences are LGHNA and YNFKEQ. The CDR3 coding sequence is TGTGCCAGCAGCCAAGTCGCCGGGAGCCAAGAGACCCAGTACTTC. Its protein product is CASSQVAGSQETQYF.

In this sample, this clonotype turned up many times. This chain uses TRBV15 with TRBJ2-3; the D is unclear. The CDR3 is made up of 13 amino acids. Trimming took 2 bases from V and 2 from J, leaving 5 bases between them. The germline V gene has CDR1 LNHNV and CDR2 YYDKDF (reference sequence). The CDR3: CATSRNPTDTQYF. CDR3 DNA sequence: TGTGCCACCAGCAGAAACCCCACAGATACGCAGTATTTT.